The TCR beta chain under discussion was sequenced for a study of cytomegalovirus exposure and HLA in healthy donors. This clone was picked up a small number of times. This CDR3 comprises 17 residues. Trimming took 1 base from V and 0 from J; bases not matched to a gene: 5. Researchers ran the PCR with 60 Vbeta and 13 Jbeta primers. The protocol was immunoSEQ multiplex PCR, while the TCRdb copy is restricted to in-frame clones and leaves out a portion. The repertoire holds about 130,000 clones, with around 82% as singletons. This TCR derives from a man aged 40-49 years in good health and CMV-seronegative. Sample: PBMCs. The V and J genes are TRBV5-7 and TRBJ2-3, with 10 bases aligning to TRBD2. TRBV5-7 is labeled an ORF, and its function is uncertain. The CDR3 reads CASSLRPLAGSTDTQYF. For the CDR3, the DNA is TGTGCCAGCAGCTTGAGGCCACTAGCGGGGAGCACAGATACGCAGTATTTT.